Listed here is a single T cell receptor beta chain. This clone has only a few counts. It lacks a known antigen. It has no much larger one-base neighbor in the sample; base qualities were not kept. This sample was taken from a study of blood T cell repertoires in COVID-19 (dated by TCRdb to 2020 to 2021). General notes on the study: Collaborator samples came from the United States, Italy and Spain and covered acute and convalescent phases of COVID-19. Subjects who had been exposed to COVID-19, were actively infected with it, or had recovered from it provided the deeply sampled blood TCRbeta repertoires that made up the dataset. The prospective study material was composed of cDNA or gDNA derived from T cells, B-cell-depleted T cells, or PBMCs. The samples were drawn from two sources: the first 160 participants of the ongoing ImmuneRACE study, and 1,000 to 1,500 subjects contributed by 6 global collaborators. Where HLA class I and class II types were available, the types were taken from metadata supplied by the sample provider, not from assay-based typing. The sample metadata nearly always contained a de-identified subject ID, COVID-19 status, age in years and sex. The repertoires were released in a freely available public database meant as a resource for research on the immune response to SARS-CoV-2. What the study reported, not specific to this receptor: Clinical and demographic metadata were provided uncurated, with the amount varying by source and participant.

Cut back by 4 bases and 3 bases, the V and J ends lie 12 bases apart. Taken from the germline V gene (reference sequence), the CDR1 and CDR2 loops are LGHDT and YNNKEL. The CDR3 holds 14 amino acids from the cysteine to the phenylalanine. The sequence is cut down to CDR3 DNA, 42 bases in frame from base 1. TCRbeta CDR3 regions were amplified from genomic DNA using the immunoSEQ Assay, a bias-controlled multiplex PCR. In the source study's methods: Within the assay, amplification of reference gene primers was used to estimate how many nucleated cells each sample contained. To quantify the absolute abundance of each unique TCRbeta CDR3 rearrangement, sequence reads were collapsed and filtered. Productive Simpson clonality was computed per sample as the square root of Simpson's diversity index over productive rearrangements. TCRdb re-hosts the immuneACCESS table, in-frame sequences only. Its copies lack some clones; in the studies checked, an unresolved V gene accounts for under half of them, and the cause for the rest is not known. The DNA gave D and trimming, while V, J and clone size come from that table. Present in this sample are approximately 280,000 clones, 80% to 90% of which were seen just once. The ten largest make up about 4.2% of the sample.

The collaborating institutions used their own protocols to collect whole blood in K2EDTA tubes. For TCRbeta analysis, collaborators shipped samples in one of three forms: frozen whole blood, isolated PBMCs, or DNA extracted from either of those sample types. Material: peripheral blood. The sequence links TRBV3-1 (or the pseudogene TRBV3-2) to TRBJ1-2; TRBD1 could be the D gene, as 5 bases match. The TCR was taken from a man in his forties with acute or convalescent COVID-19. The DNA is TGTGCCAGCAGCCTGCGGGGGGTGGACTATGGCTACACCTTC. Translated, it gives CASSLRGVDYGYTF.